Below, 32 T cell receptor beta chains from the same sample are listed, as sequenced in a study of pediatric ulcerative colitis. Clones were read by immunoSEQ multiplex PCR, and TCRdb kept only the in-frame ones, dropping some. This table has fewer than 20,000 clones, 74% appearing once. Rectal tissue came from one to two pinch biopsies taken at colonoscopy. The sequenced sample consisted of gut tissue. The receptors here all came from a boy between 10 and 17 years old with moderate ulcerative colitis.

The genes are TRBV5-1 and TRBJ2-1; the match to TRBD2 covers 11 bases. Germline V gene data show CDR1 as SGHRS and CDR2 as YFSETQ. Germline trimming cut 6 bases from V and 4 bases from J; bases unmatched to any gene: 3. The CDR3 consists of 14 residues. This chain's CDR3 is CASTTSGGYNEQFF. CDR3 DNA: TGCGCCAGCACTACTAGCGGGGGTTACAATGAGCAGTTCTTC.

This chain uses TRBV4-3 with TRBJ2-7; D unresolved. The CDR3 extends over 12 amino acids. The V end was cut by 4 bases, the J end by 4 bases, with 8 bases between. CDR1 LGHNA and CDR2 YSLEER come from the germline V gene. This chain's CDR3 is CASSLLGYEQYF. The CDR3 DNA follows: TGCGCCAGCAGCCTCCTCGGGTACGAGCAGTACTTC.

The chain uses TRBV21-1 and TRBJ2-7; TRBD2, the table's D call, lacks a check against the DNA. TRBV21-1 constitutes a pseudogene. This CDR3 spans 18 amino acids. The CDR3 here is CASSKWVQTSGGEGEQYF. As DNA, the CDR3 is TGTGCCAGCAGCAAATGGGTTCAGACTAGCGGGGGGGAAGGCGAGCAGTACTTC.

V is TRBV5-6 and J is TRBJ2-7, with D perhaps matching TRBD1 or TRBD2 (6 bases each). Germline V CDR1 and CDR2: SGHDT, YYEEEE. Trimming took off 2 bases at V and 6 bases at J, with 18 bases between the two ends. There are 15 residues in the CDR3. The CDR3 loop is CASSFVVWGAREQYF. CDR3 DNA: TGTGCCAGCAGCTTCGTTGTGTGGGGGGCCCGCGAGCAGTACTTC.

The CDR3 sequence is CASSRDRGSGNTIYF. CDR3 nucleotides: TGTGCCAGCAGCCGGGACAGGGGATCTGGAAACACCATATATTTT. The J gene is TRBJ1-3, the V gene TRBV6-5; 10 nucleotides line up with TRBD1. Germline lookup yields CDR1 MNHEY and CDR2 SVGAGI. With 6 bases clipped from V and 1 base from J, the junction kept 3 bases outside the gene matches. The CDR3 extends over 15 amino acids.

This clone has only one observation. The chain recombines TRBV5-5 with TRBJ1-1; 7 bases match TRBD1. The germline V gene has CDR1 SGHKS and CDR2 YYEKEE (reference sequence). J lost 4 bases, V lost 5 bases, and 11 bases had no gene match. CDR3 length equals 15 residues. The CDR3 nucleotides read TGTGCCAGCAGTCAACAGGGGTGGGGAGGCACTGAAGCTTTCTTT. Protein product: CASSQQGWGGTEAFF.

This clone was recorded only once. The chain combines TRBV6-5 with TRBJ1-1; D ambiguous. The length of the CDR3 is 15 residues. Germline V gene lookup returns CDR1 MNHEY and CDR2 SVGAGI. V gave up 0 bases and J gave up 0 bases, with 8 bases separating them. The CDR3 coding sequence is TGTGCCAGCAGTTACTCTGGAACTATGAACACTGAAGCTTTCTTT. It specifies CASSYSGTMNTEAFF.

V is TRBV7-9 and J is TRBJ2-7; possible D gene TRBD1, 6 bases. Germline V gene lookup returns CDR1 SEHNR and CDR2 FQNEAQ (reference sequence). The CDR3 is 15 residues long. Trimming took 3 bases from V and 2 from J, leaving 14 bases between them. DNA of the CDR3: TGTGCCAGCAGCTTCGACAGGCTTGACGCCTACGAGCAGTACTTC. Its protein is CASSFDRLDAYEQYF.

The V and J genes are TRBV7-8 and TRBJ1-2; possible D gene TRBD1, 5 bases. The germline gives CDR1 SGHVS, CDR2 FQNEAQ. V shed 5 bases and J shed 3 bases, with 7 bases lying between them. The CDR3 is 12 residues long. The chain's CDR3 is CASSPGDYGYTF. CDR3 sequence (DNA): TGTGCCAGCAGCCCGGGGGACTATGGCTACACCTTC. Filled out from reference TRBV7-8 and TRBJ1-2, the complete variable domain reads GAGVSQSPRYKVAKRGQDVALRCDPISGHVSLFWYQQALGQGPEFLTYFQNEAQLDKSGLPSDRFFAERPEGSVSTLKIQRTQQEDSAVYLCASSPGDYGYTFGSGTRLTVV.

CDR3 DNA sequence: TGCGCCAGCAGCTTGTCGAAGGTTGAAAAACTGTTTTTT. Translated, it gives CASSLSKVEKLFF. The chain joins TRBV5-1 to TRBJ1-4, with unresolved D. From germline, CDR1 is SGHRS and CDR2 YFSETQ. This CDR3 contains 13 residues. V shed 1 base and J shed 7 bases, with 8 bases lying between them.

Only a few counts were recorded for this clone. The junction departs from the called germline gene at one end, perhaps through a read error. CDR3 bases: TGTGCCAGCAGCCTAGAAACACAGGAGACCCAGTACTTC. This encodes CASSLETQETQYF. V and J are TRBV11-3 and TRBJ2-5, with D unresolved. CDR1 and CDR2 from the germline V gene are SGHNT and YENEEA. The CDR3 runs to 13 residues.

The V call is TRBV6-1, the J call TRBJ1-2; D may be TRBD1 (5 bases). The CDR3 has 14 amino acids. V lost 6 bases, J lost 3 bases, and 14 bases lay in between. CDR1 is MNHNS and CDR2 is SASEGT in the germline V gene. In DNA form, the CDR3 reads TGTGCCAGCAGGGAAATAGACAGCTACTATGGCTACACCTTC. Translation: CASREIDSYYGYTF.

The rearrangement joins TRBV23-1 to TRBJ1-5, with D possibly TRBD1 on 5 matching bases. TRBV23-1 is placed among ORFs of uncertain function. The germline V and J ends were trimmed by 4 bases and 4 bases, with 11 bases remaining between them. The CDR3 has 14 residues. The CDR3 sequence is CASSRRGGNQPQHF. The CDR3 bases are TGCGCCAGCAGTCGTCGGGGGGGAAATCAGCCCCAGCATTTT.

V and J are TRBV4-1 and TRBJ2-1; D is possibly TRBD1 (6 bases). Between the trimmed V and J ends, which lost 0 bases and 4 bases, there was a span of 22 bases. Per the germline V gene, CDR1 is MGHRA and CDR2 is YSYEKL. The CDR3 consists of 19 residues. In DNA form, the CDR3 reads TGCGCCAGCAGCCAAGAAGGGGCAGGGGCGAATTCCTTTTACAATGAGCAGTTCTTC. Amino acids: CASSQEGAGANSFYNEQFF.

The chain recombines TRBV19 with TRBJ2-7; TRBD2 is a possible D gene (5 bases). Germline lookup yields CDR1 LNHDA and CDR2 SQIVND (reference sequence). The CDR3 is 12 residues long. The ends were cut back, 5 bases at V and 7 bases at J, with 12 bases in the middle. This chain's CDR3 is CASSPSWREQYF. The CDR3 DNA reads as TGTGCCAGTAGTCCATCCTGGAGGGAGCAGTACTTC.

The chain joins TRBV5-1 to TRBJ1-2, with TRBD1 as a possible D gene (5 bases). Germline values: CDR1 SGHRS, CDR2 YFSETQ. The CDR3 totals 14 residues. V was shortened by 4 bases and J by 4 bases, with 14 bases between the two germline ends. CDR3 protein: CASSPEGPLYGYTF. The CDR3 DNA is TGCGCCAGCAGCCCCGAGGGACCGCTCTATGGCTACACCTTC.

Notes on this clone: Other DNA sequences in the sample encode the same CDR3. The chain uses TRBV7-9 and TRBJ1-2; D is ambiguous. Trimming removed 5 bases at V and 1 base at J, with 8 bases between. The CDR3 spans 13 residues. Germline CDR1 and CDR2: SEHNR and FQNEAQ (reference sequence). The CDR3 region has the DNA TGTGCCAGCAGCCTTATCAGTAACTATGGCTACACCTTC. It yields the protein CASSLISNYGYTF. The full variable domain, with the rest looked up from reference TRBV7-9 and TRBJ1-2, is DTGVSQNPRHKITKRGQNVTFRCDPISEHNRLYWYRQTLGQGPEFLTYFQNEAQLEKSRLLSDRFSAERPKGSFSTLEIQRTEQGDSAMYLCASSLISNYGYTFGSGTRLTVV.

This clone was seen a few times. The V and J genes are TRBV5-6 and TRBJ1-2, with 9 bases lining up with TRBD1. The CDR3 totals 18 residues. Unmatched junction bases numbered 17, after V lost 0 bases and J lost 8 bases. Germline V CDR1 and CDR2: SGHDT, YYEEEE. For the CDR3, the DNA is TGTGCCAGCAGCTTGGTCTCGTCTACAGGGGGCGCCCCGTGGGGCTACACCTTC. Amino acids: CASSLVSSTGGAPWGYTF.

This chain joins TRBV18 and TRBJ2-5, with D perhaps TRBD2 (5 bases). V lost 0 bases to trimming and J lost 4 bases, with 18 bases between them. CDR1 KGHSH and CDR2 LQKENI come from the germline V gene. CDR3 length equals 17 residues. CDR3: CASSPPVGVPRGETQYF. CDR3 nucleotide sequence: TGTGCCAGCTCACCACCGGTTGGGGTGCCCCGGGGAGAGACCCAGTACTTC.

V is TRBV19 and J is TRBJ1-4; D unresolved. Trimming took 0 bases from V and 8 from J, leaving 10 bases between them. CDR3 length: 14 amino acids. Germline CDR1 is LNHDA and CDR2 is SQIVND (reference sequence). The CDR3 is CASSIDPRSEKLFF. The CDR3 DNA reads TGTGCCAGTAGTATAGACCCGAGAAGCGAAAAACTGTTTTTT. The full variable domain, completed using reference TRBV19 and TRBJ1-4, is DGGITQSPKYLFRKEGQNVTLSCEQNLNHDAMYWYRQDPGQGLRLIYYSQIVNDFQKGDIAEGYSVSREKKESFPLTVTSAQKNPTAFYLCASSIDPRSEKLFFGSGTQLSVL.

The V and J genes are TRBV5-1 and TRBJ2-7; D is uncertain. The CDR3 sequence is 12 residues long. Germline lookup yields CDR1 SGHRS and CDR2 YFSETQ. Trimming left V 0 bases short and J 7 bases short, with 8 bases between. CDR3 DNA sequence: TGCGCCAGCAGCTTGGGCCCCACGGAGCAGTACTTC. Encoded protein: CASSLGPTEQYF.

CDR3 bases: TGTGCCAGCAGTGGGGCGGGGGGTTCCTCCTACGAGCAGTACTTC. It yields the protein CASSGAGGSSYEQYF. The chain combines TRBV27 with TRBJ2-7; 8 positions match TRBD2. J lost 0 bases, V lost 5 bases, and 6 bases had no gene match. The CDR3 has 15 residues. Germline CDR1 MNHEY, CDR2 SMNVEV (reference sequence).

The chain couples TRBV18 to TRBJ1-2; the D gene is possibly TRBD1 (5 bases). In germline, CDR1 is KGHSH, CDR2 LQKENI. The CDR3 extends over 14 amino acids. The V gene lost 7 bases and the J gene lost 4 bases, with 16 bases spanning the gap. CDR3 residues: CASLLPGQGYGYTF. As DNA, the CDR3 is TGTGCCAGCTTGCTCCCGGGGCAGGGCTATGGCTACACCTTC.

This chain joins TRBV29-1 and TRBJ1-4, with 12 bases identical to TRBD1. Per germline, CDR1 SQVTM and CDR2 ANQGSEA. The CDR3 has 16 residues. V trimming: 6 bases; J trimming: 2 bases; junction bases outside the gene matches: 7. The CDR3 DNA reads TGCAGCGTCGCTGGGACAGGGGGCTTGACTAATGAAAAACTGTTTTTT. Amino acids: CSVAGTGGLTNEKLFF.

This chain connects TRBV28 to TRBJ1-2, with D possibly TRBD1 on 5 matching bases. Trimming left V 6 bases short and J 0 bases short, with 8 bases between. The CDR3 sequence is 13 residues long. Germline V gene data show CDR1 as MDHEN and CDR2 as SYDVKM. The CDR3 region is CASRPTANYGYTF. CDR3 coding DNA: TGTGCCAGCAGACCGACAGCTAACTATGGCTACACCTTC.

The V call is TRBV25-1, the J call TRBJ1-2, with 7 bases fitting TRBD1. The V gene end was trimmed by 5 bases and the J gene end by 4 bases; junction bases not matched to a gene: 13. Per germline, CDR1 MGHDK and CDR2 SYGVNS. The CDR3 totals 16 residues. The CDR3 region has the DNA TGTGCCAGCAGTCGTCCCCCAGGGGGTAGGAGCTATGGCTACACCTTC. Its translation: CASSRPPGGRSYGYTF.

The chain uses TRBV29-1 and TRBJ2-1, with D perhaps TRBD1 or TRBD2 (5 bases each). CDR3 length: 15 residues. V shed 6 bases and J shed 2 bases, with 17 bases lying between them. Germline V gene lookup returns CDR1 SQVTM and CDR2 ANQGSEA. CDR3 in DNA: TGCAGCGTAATTATCGGGGCGGTTACCTACAATGAGCAGTTCTTC. Its translation is CSVIIGAVTYNEQFF.

V and J are TRBV5-4 and TRBJ1-2; D perhaps matches TRBD1 (5 bases). Between the trimmed V and J ends, which lost 1 base and 8 bases, there was a span of 9 bases. The CDR3 is made up of 12 amino acids. From germline, CDR1 is SGHNT and CDR2 YYREEE (reference sequence). CDR3 sequence (DNA): TGTGCCAGCAGCTTGCCCAAGGGGGGCTACACCTTC. Translating gives CASSLPKGGYTF.

This sequence joins TRBV9 and TRBJ2-7; TRBD1 aligns across 8 bases. CDR1 and CDR2 (germline): SGDLS, YYNGEE. Trimming removed 5 bases from V and 2 bases from J; junction bases left unmatched: 9. There are 15 residues in the CDR3. CDR3 sequence reads: CASSISPDRAYEQYF. The CDR3 DNA reads as TGTGCCAGCAGTATCTCCCCGGACAGGGCCTACGAGCAGTACTTC.

This clone was seen more than once but under ten times. This chain uses TRBV4-2 with TRBJ1-1, with 7 bases aligning to TRBD1. J lost 1 base, V lost 1 base, and 6 bases had no gene match. The germline gives CDR1 LGHNA, CDR2 YNFKEQ. The CDR3 length is 16 residues. The CDR3 sequence: CASSQVEGGSNTEAFF. The CDR3 DNA follows: TGTGCCAGCAGCCAAGTAGAAGGGGGCTCGAACACTGAAGCTTTCTTT.

The genes are TRBV2 and TRBJ1-4, with D possibly TRBD1 on 6 matching bases. The CDR3 is made up of 15 amino acids. From germline, CDR1 is SNHLY and CDR2 FYNNEI. Trimming cost V 6 bases and J 0 bases, with 11 bases left between them. The CDR3: CASRRQAATNEKLFF. CDR3 in DNA: TGTGCCAGCAGGAGACAGGCTGCAACTAATGAAAAACTGTTTTTT.

This clone was detected a few times. The chain joins TRBV7-6 to TRBJ2-7; D is uncertain. The CDR3 is 13 residues long. V lost 6 bases to trimming and J lost 6 bases, with 15 bases between them. From germline, CDR1 is SGHVS and CDR2 FNYEAQ. The CDR3 sequence: CASRAAELGEQYF. CDR3 coding DNA: TGTGCCAGCAGGGCGGCGGAGCTCGGCGAGCAGTACTTC.